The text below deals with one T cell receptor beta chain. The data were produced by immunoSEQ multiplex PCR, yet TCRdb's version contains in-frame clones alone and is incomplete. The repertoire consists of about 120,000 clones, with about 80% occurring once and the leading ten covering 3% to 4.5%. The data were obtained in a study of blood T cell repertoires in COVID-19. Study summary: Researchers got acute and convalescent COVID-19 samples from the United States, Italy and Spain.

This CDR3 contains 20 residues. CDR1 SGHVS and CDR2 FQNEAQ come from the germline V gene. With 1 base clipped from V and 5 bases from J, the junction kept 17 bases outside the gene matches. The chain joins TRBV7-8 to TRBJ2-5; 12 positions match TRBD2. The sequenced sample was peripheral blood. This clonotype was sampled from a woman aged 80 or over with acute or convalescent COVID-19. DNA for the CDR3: TGTGCCAGCAGCTTAGGCCGCTTGGGACTAGCGGGCCCAATGGGGGAGACCCAGTACTTC. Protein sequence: CASSLGRLGLAGPMGETQYF.